These 10 T cell receptor beta chains came from one sample sequenced in a study of blood T cell repertoires in COVID-19. Assay: immunoSEQ multiplex PCR; the TCRdb copy retains only in-frame clones and omits some. Of about 91,000 clones in the sample, approximately 77% were seen once. The sample was peripheral blood. Source of these receptors: a woman older than 75 with acute or convalescent COVID-19.

The chain couples TRBV5-3 to TRBJ2-1; TRBD2 agrees at 7 bases. TRBV5-3 is identified as an open reading frame with a role that is uncertain. The length of the CDR3 is 12 residues. The trim removed 1 base at V and 9 bases at J, leaving 1 base unmatched. CDR3 region: CARSLREVEQFF. The DNA for the CDR3 is TGTGCCAGAAGCTTGCGGGAGGTTGAGCAGTTCTTC.

This chain joins TRBV2 and TRBJ2-6; D unresolved. The CDR3 totals 14 residues. V gave up 7 bases and J gave up 0 bases, with 7 bases separating them. The germline CDR1 and CDR2 sequences are SNHLY and FYNNEI. DNA for the CDR3: TGTGCCAGCACCCGGAGCTCTGGGGCCAACGTCCTGACTTTC. Protein sequence: CASTRSSGANVLTF.

In this sample, this clone turned up a few times. This rearrangement joins TRBV5-1 to TRBJ2-3; 13 bases align to TRBD2. The CDR3 consists of 16 residues. Germline CDR1 and CDR2: SGHRS and YFSETQ. Unmatched junction bases numbered 2, after V lost 4 bases and J lost 0 bases. The CDR3 spells CASSRGLAGSTDTQYF. CDR3 coding DNA: TGCGCCAGCAGCAGGGGACTAGCGGGGAGCACAGATACGCAGTATTTT.

This clone was seen at least ten times. Other nucleotide sequences in the sample specify the same CDR3. The gene calls are TRBV7-9 and TRBJ2-2; D may be TRBD2 (5 bases). The germline V and J ends were trimmed by 5 bases and 3 bases, with 13 bases remaining between them. Germline values: CDR1 SEHNR, CDR2 FQNEAQ (reference sequence). The CDR3 is 15 residues long. For the CDR3, the DNA is TGTGCCAGCAGCCCGAGGAGCGGAGACACCGGGGAGCTGTTTTTT. Translating it yields CASSPRSGDTGELFF.

A few counts support this clone. The chain has TRBV11-2 and TRBJ1-6; 7 nucleotides agree with TRBD1. The length of the CDR3 is 15 residues. Germline V gene data show CDR1 as SGHAT and CDR2 as FQNNGV. V lost 2 bases and J lost 5; bases outside the gene matches: 3. The CDR3 protein is CASSLRQGDNSPLHF. In DNA, the CDR3 is TGTGCCAGCAGCTTAAGACAGGGAGATAATTCACCCCTCCACTTT.

This chain links TRBV30 with TRBJ1-1; D is unclear. Germline CDR1 is GTSNPN and CDR2 is SVGIG (reference sequence). V gave up 4 bases and J gave up 0 bases, with 21 bases separating them. The CDR3 spans 17 residues. This CDR3 reads CAWTFSGIRLMNTEAFF. The CDR3 nucleotides read TGTGCCTGGACCTTTTCGGGGATTCGATTAATGAACACTGAAGCTTTCTTT. Full variable domain (remainder filled in from reference TRBV30 and TRBJ1-1): SQTIHQWPATLVQPVGSPLSLECTVEGTSNPNLYWYRQAAGRGLQLLFYSVGIGQISSEVPQNLSASRPQDRQFILSSKKLLLSDSGFYLCAWTFSGIRLMNTEAFFGQGTRLTVV.

The V gene is TRBV7-2, the J gene TRBJ2-7; 10 bases agree with TRBD1. V was clipped by 5 bases and J by 2 bases; unmatched bases: 9. CDR3 size: 16 residues. Germline V CDR1 and CDR2: SGHTA, FQGNSA. For the CDR3, the DNA is TGTGCCAGCAGCCCGAGCCGGGACAGGGGCCCCTACGAGCAGTACTTC. Protein: CASSPSRDRGPYEQYF.

This clone was seen only a few times. V usage is TRBV7-2 and J usage is TRBJ1-6; D is ambiguous. Trimming removed 8 bases from V and 7 bases from J, with 12 bases in between. Germline V gene data show CDR1 as SGHTA and CDR2 as FQGNSA. The CDR3 has 13 residues. CDR3 protein: CASGQQENSPLHF. CDR3 coding DNA: TGTGCCAGCGGGCAGCAGGAAAATTCACCCCTCCACTTT.

This clone was detected a few times. This chain joins TRBV3-1 (or the pseudogene TRBV3-2) and TRBJ2-7; tentatively, D is TRBD2 (6 bases). The CDR3 covers 13 residues. Between the trimmed V and J ends, which lost 1 base and 2 bases, there was a span of 6 bases. The germline V gene encodes CDR1 LGHDT and CDR2 YNNKEL (reference sequence). CDR3 residues: CASSQGGTYEQYF. CDR3 nucleotides: TGTGCCAGCAGCCAAGGCGGGACCTACGAGCAGTACTTC.

The chain couples TRBV19 to TRBJ1-1; 10 positions match TRBD1. The J segment lost 4 bases and the V segment lost 5 bases, leaving 4 bases of the junction unmatched. The germline gives CDR1 LNHDA, CDR2 SQIVND (reference sequence). The CDR3 contains 14 residues. The CDR3 DNA sequence: TGTGCCAGTAGTTGGGGACAGGGGACCACTGAAGCTTTCTTT. The encoded protein is CASSWGQGTTEAFF.